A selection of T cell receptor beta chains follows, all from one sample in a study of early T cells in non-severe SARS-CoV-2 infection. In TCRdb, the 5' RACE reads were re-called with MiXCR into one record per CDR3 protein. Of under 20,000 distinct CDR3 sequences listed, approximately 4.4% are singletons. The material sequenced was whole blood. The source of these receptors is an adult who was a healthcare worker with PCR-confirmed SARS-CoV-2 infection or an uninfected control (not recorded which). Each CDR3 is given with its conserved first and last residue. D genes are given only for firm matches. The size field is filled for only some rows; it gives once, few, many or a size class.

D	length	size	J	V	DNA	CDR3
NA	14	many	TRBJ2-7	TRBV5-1	TGCGCCAGCAGCTTGGGTTTAGGGGTGGACGAGCAGTACTTC	CASSLGLGVDEQYF
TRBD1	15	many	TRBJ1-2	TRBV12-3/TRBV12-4	TGTGCCAGCAGTCCCAATCCGGGACAGGGGGTTGGCTACACCTTC	CASSPNPGQGVGYTF
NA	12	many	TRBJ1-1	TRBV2	TGTGCCAGCAGAGAGGGTATGGCTGAAGCTTTCTTT	CASREGMAEAFF
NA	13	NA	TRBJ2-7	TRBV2	TGTGCCAGCAGCGATCCTTCGTGGAATGAGCAGTACTTC	CASSDPSWNEQYF
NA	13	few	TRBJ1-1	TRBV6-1	TGTGCCAGCAGTGATAAAGACAGAGTGAAAGCTTTCTTT	CASSDKDRVKAFF
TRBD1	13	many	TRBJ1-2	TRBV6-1	TGTGCCAGCACCACCCAGACAGGGAGATCCTACACCTTC	CASTTQTGRSYTF
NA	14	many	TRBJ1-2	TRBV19	TGTGCCAGTAGTATATTCAGGGATGACTATGGCTACACCTTC	CASSIFRDDYGYTF
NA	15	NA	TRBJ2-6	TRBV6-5	TGTGCCAGCAGTAACGACCCCTCTGGGGCCAACGTCCTGACTTTC	CASSNDPSGANVLTF
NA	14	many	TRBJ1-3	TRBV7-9	TGTGCCAGCAGCTTAGAGGTCTCTGGAAACACCATATATTTT	CASSLEVSGNTIYF
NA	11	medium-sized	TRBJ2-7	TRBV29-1	TGCAGCGTAAAGAGATCCTACGAGCAGTACTTC	CSVKRSYEQYF
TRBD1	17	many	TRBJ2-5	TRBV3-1	TGTGCCAGCAGCCAAGTGAGCGGGACAGGGGGCGGAGAGACCCAGTACTTC	CASSQVSGTGGGETQYF
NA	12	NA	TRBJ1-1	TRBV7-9	TGTGCCAGCAGCAAGGAGAACACTGAAGCTTTCTTT	CASSKENTEAFF
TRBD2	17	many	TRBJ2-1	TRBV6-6	TGTGCCAGCAGTTACGGTCTCTTCGCGGGGGAGGACAATGAGCAGTTCTTC	CASSYGLFAGEDNEQFF
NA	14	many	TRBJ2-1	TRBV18	TGTGCCAGCTCACTGGCCCTTCCGCCAAATGAGCAGTTCTTC	CASSLALPPNEQFF
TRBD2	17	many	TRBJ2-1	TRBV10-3	TGTGCCATCAGTGCGAGCGGGGGCGACAGCTCCTACAATGAGCAGTTCTTC	CAISASGGDSSYNEQFF
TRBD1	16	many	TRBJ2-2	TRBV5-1	TGCGCCAGCAGCTCGCCGACAGGGGTCAACACCGGGGAGCTGTTTTTT	CASSSPTGVNTGELFF
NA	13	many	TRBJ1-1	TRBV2	TGTGCTACAACTACAGATATGAACACTGAAGCTTTCTTT	CATTTDMNTEAFF
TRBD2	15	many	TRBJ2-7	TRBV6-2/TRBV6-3	TGTGCCAGGGGGACTAGCGGGCTCAACTCCTACGAGCAGTACTTC	CARGTSGLNSYEQYF
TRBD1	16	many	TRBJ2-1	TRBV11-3	TGTGCCAGCAGCTTAGCCACAGGGGGTATTTACAATGAGCAGTTCTTC	CASSLATGGIYNEQFF
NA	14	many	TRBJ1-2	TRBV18	TGTGCCAGCTCACCACCTCAGGGCGACTATGGCTACACCTTC	CASSPPQGDYGYTF
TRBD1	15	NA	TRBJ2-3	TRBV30	TGTGCCTGGAGTCCGGGACAGGGGTCCACAGATACGCAGTATTTT	CAWSPGQGSTDTQYF